The rows below give T cell receptor beta chains drawn from one sample of a study of shared clonotypes between healthy human individuals. Repertoires were generated with immunoSEQ multiplex PCR, while TCRdb's copy carries only in-frame clones and drops some. The repertoire has some 580,000 clones, 95% to 98% of them found once; the top ten carry approximately 0.33%. The material sequenced was naive CD8+ T cells sorted from blood. Receptor source: a man under 40 in good health. The CDR3 runs from the conserved cysteine through the conserved F or W. A D gene is named only where the DNA matches it firmly. Clone size is given for some rows only: seen once, a few or many times, or a class if the clone is expanded.

D gene: TRBD2
clone size: once
V gene: TRBV4-1
J gene: TRBJ2-7
CDR3 protein: CASSRGLAGVPYEQYF
CDR3 DNA: TGCGCCAGCAGCCGAGGACTAGCGGGAGTCCCCTACGAGCAGTACTTC

D gene: .
clone size: .
V gene: TRBV11-2
J gene: TRBJ2-7
CDR3 protein: CASSLFRGSPYEQYF
CDR3 DNA: TGTGCCAGCAGCTTATTCAGGGGTTCTCCCTACGAGCAGTACTTC

D gene: .
clone size: .
V gene: TRBV4-3
J gene: TRBJ1-1
CDR3 protein: CASSQYDRNTEAFF
CDR3 DNA: TGCGCCAGCAGCCAATACGACAGGAACACTGAAGCTTTCTTT

D gene: .
clone size: .
V gene: TRBV27
J gene: TRBJ1-2
CDR3 protein: CASSFSLGHPGGGYTF
CDR3 DNA: TGTGCCAGCAGCTTCAGTCTCGGCCACCCGGGAGGTGGCTACACCTTC

D gene: .
clone size: .
V gene: TRBV4-1
J gene: TRBJ2-7
CDR3 protein: CASSQLLTVREYEQYF
CDR3 DNA: TGCGCCAGCAGCCAGCTCCTGACAGTACGAGAGTACGAGCAGTACTTC

D gene: .
clone size: .
V gene: TRBV6-1
J gene: TRBJ2-7
CDR3 protein: CASSEAEGYEQYF
CDR3 DNA: TGTGCCAGCAGTGAAGCCGAGGGCTACGAGCAGTACTTC

D gene: TRBD1
clone size: .
V gene: TRBV7-7
J gene: TRBJ2-1
CDR3 protein: CASSFRTGAHNEQFF
CDR3 DNA: TGTGCTAGCAGCTTTAGGACAGGGGCTCACAATGAGCAGTTCTTC

D gene: TRBD1
clone size: .
V gene: TRBV28
J gene: TRBJ1-5
CDR3 protein: CASSLGQGAVEYGNQPQHF
CDR3 DNA: TGTGCCAGCAGTTTAGGACAGGGGGCCGTCGAGTATGGCAATCAGCCCCAGCATTTT

D gene: TRBD1
clone size: once
V gene: TRBV7-8
J gene: TRBJ2-5
CDR3 protein: CASSLFTRDSETQYF
CDR3 DNA: TGTGCCAGCAGCTTATTCACGAGGGACAGCGAGACCCAGTACTTC

D gene: TRBD2
clone size: .
V gene: TRBV27
J gene: TRBJ2-3
CDR3 protein: CASSYGLAGARDTQYF
CDR3 DNA: TGTGCCAGCAGTTATGGACTAGCGGGAGCTAGAGATACGCAGTATTTT

D gene: .
clone size: once
V gene: TRBV11-2
J gene: TRBJ2-5
CDR3 protein: CASSLGRLQETQYF
CDR3 DNA: TGTGCCAGCAGCTTGGGGCGGCTCCAAGAGACCCAGTACTTC

D gene: .
clone size: .
V gene: TRBV28
J gene: TRBJ1-5
CDR3 protein: CASSLRQYSNQPQHF
CDR3 DNA: TGTGCCAGCAGTTTACGACAGTATAGCAATCAGCCCCAGCATTTT

D gene: TRBD2
clone size: .
V gene: TRBV7-9
J gene: TRBJ2-7
CDR3 protein: CASSSSAGRTYEQYF
CDR3 DNA: TGTGCCAGCAGCTCTAGTGCCGGGAGGACCTACGAGCAGTACTTC

D gene: .
clone size: .
V gene: TRBV7-9
J gene: TRBJ1-5
CDR3 protein: CASSSSRTDRRVQPQHF
CDR3 DNA: TGTGCCAGCAGCTCGTCCCGTACGGACAGACGTGTTCAGCCCCAGCATTTT

D gene: .
clone size: .
V gene: TRBV5-6
J gene: TRBJ2-7
CDR3 protein: CASSLDRSPGEQYF
CDR3 DNA: TGTGCCAGCAGCTTGGACCGCAGCCCGGGAGAGCAGTACTTC

D gene: TRBD1
clone size: .
V gene: TRBV6-5
J gene: TRBJ2-1
CDR3 protein: CASRTQGYEQFF
CDR3 DNA: TGTGCCAGCAGAACACAGGGGTATGAGCAGTTCTTC

D gene: .
clone size: .
V gene: TRBV7-6
J gene: TRBJ2-3
CDR3 protein: CASSLGFVRLGGTDTQYF
CDR3 DNA: TGTGCCAGCAGCTTAGGATTCGTTAGGTTGGGTGGCACAGATACGCAGTATTTT

D gene: .
clone size: .
V gene: TRBV6-5
J gene: TRBJ2-1
CDR3 protein: CASSLGHPNEQFF
CDR3 DNA: TGTGCCAGCAGCTTGGGACACCCCAATGAGCAGTTCTTC

D gene: .
clone size: .
V gene: TRBV5-1
J gene: TRBJ2-3
CDR3 protein: CASSPGHSSTDTQYF
CDR3 DNA: TGCGCCAGCAGCCCGGGACATTCCAGCACAGATACGCAGTATTTT

D gene: TRBD1
clone size: .
V gene: TRBV10-1
J gene: TRBJ2-1
CDR3 protein: CASSSGQGADEQFF
CDR3 DNA: TGCGCCAGCAGCTCGGGACAGGGTGCCGATGAGCAGTTCTTC

D gene: .
clone size: .
V gene: TRBV10-1
J gene: TRBJ2-7
CDR3 protein: CASSASETYEQYF
CDR3 DNA: TGCGCCAGCAGCGCCAGTGAGACCTACGAGCAGTACTTC

D gene: TRBD1
clone size: .
V gene: TRBV27
J gene: TRBJ1-5
CDR3 protein: CASSLSGQGNNQPQHF
CDR3 DNA: TGTGCCAGCAGTCTCTCCGGACAGGGAAACAATCAGCCCCAGCATTTT

D gene: .
clone size: once
V gene: TRBV28
J gene: TRBJ1-5
CDR3 protein: CASSLRGYQPQHF
CDR3 DNA: TGTGCCAGCAGTTTGAGGGGTTATCAGCCCCAGCATTTT

D gene: .
clone size: .
V gene: TRBV11-2
J gene: TRBJ2-7
CDR3 protein: CASSSLGEQYF
CDR3 DNA: TGTGCCAGCAGCTCCCTCGGCGAGCAGTACTTC

D gene: .
clone size: .
V gene: TRBV27
J gene: TRBJ2-7
CDR3 protein: CASSLSGGTYEQYF
CDR3 DNA: TGTGCCAGCAGTTTATCTGGCGGTACCTACGAGCAGTACTTC

D gene: TRBD1
clone size: once
V gene: TRBV30
J gene: TRBJ1-1
CDR3 protein: CAWSGGDRDRGRRPMNTEAFF
CDR3 DNA: TGTGCCTGGAGCGGGGGAGACCGGGACAGGGGTCGACGTCCCATGAACACTGAAGCTTTCTTT

D gene: .
clone size: .
V gene: TRBV14
J gene: TRBJ2-1
CDR3 protein: CASSQVPGAGYNEQFF
CDR3 DNA: TGTGCCAGCAGCCAAGTACCAGGGGCTGGGTACAATGAGCAGTTCTTC

D gene: .
clone size: few
V gene: TRBV5-1
J gene: TRBJ2-2
CDR3 protein: CASSLDGAYNTGELFF
CDR3 DNA: TGCGCCAGCAGCTTGGATGGGGCGTATAACACCGGGGAGCTGTTTTTT

D gene: TRBD2
clone size: .
V gene: TRBV27
J gene: TRBJ2-3
CDR3 protein: CASSWTRPSTDTQYF
CDR3 DNA: TGTGCCAGCAGTTGGACTAGGCCAAGCACAGATACGCAGTATTTT

D gene: .
clone size: .
V gene: TRBV19
J gene: TRBJ2-7
CDR3 protein: CASSIADSAAEQYF
CDR3 DNA: TGTGCCAGTAGTATCGCGGACAGTGCAGCCGAGCAGTACTTC

D gene: .
clone size: few
V gene: TRBV10-3
J gene: TRBJ1-1
CDR3 protein: CAISEGGSNTEAFF
CDR3 DNA: TGTGCCATCAGTGAGGGGGGGTCGAACACTGAAGCTTTCTTT